Given below is one TCR beta chain in context. Original analysis: Nucleated cell number was recorded as an estimate derived from reference gene primer amplification. Profiling relied on immunoSEQ multiplex PCR, and the TCRdb table lists in-frame clones only, not all of them. That table gives V, J and clone size, and the DNA gave D and trimming. The data show about 220,000 clones, with 82% seen just once and about 3.9% held by the top ten. These data originate in a study of blood T cell repertoires in COVID-19. Overall study context: T cells, B-cell-depleted T cells, or PBMCs provided the cDNA or gDNA that served as material.

The CDR3 length is 15 residues. The V and J ends lost 4 bases and 0 bases, in that order; junction bases with no gene match: 3. Germline V gene sequence: CDR1 SGHRS, CDR2 YFSETQ. The clonotype comes from a woman aged 80 or over with acute or convalescent COVID-19. V usage is TRBV5-1 and J usage is TRBJ2-2; TRBD1 matches 7 bases. The specimen was peripheral blood. The CDR3 spells CASSPGTANTGELFF. The CDR3 bases are TGCGCCAGCAGCCCTGGGACAGCGAACACCGGGGAGCTGTTTTTT.